This T cell receptor (beta chain) was recovered during a study of shared clonotypes between healthy human individuals. Study-level findings and limits: A reduction in generation probabilities was seen for non-shared clonotypes relative to those shared by all four donors. Around 5.3% of naive CD4 clonotypes were shared across a handful of donors. Limited genetic and exposure-history diversity came from having few donors.

Points on this clone: What it binds is not known.

The method was immunoSEQ multiplex PCR; TCRdb's version includes in-frame clones alone and lacks a portion of them. The sample lists 650,000 to 700,000 clones; about 90% were seen once. Sequencing was done on a sample of memory CD8+ T cells from PBMCs. Subset meaning: CD45RO+ cells pooled with CCR7-negative TemRA cells. The clonotype comes from a man between 18 and 35 years old in good health. Some clones in this sample may be carry-over from other donors' samples.

DNA for the CDR3: TGCGCCAGCAGTGAGTCGTCCAGGGCGAACACCGGGGAGCTGTTTTTT. Its translation is CASSESSRANTGELFF. The rearrangement uses TRBV10-1 and TRBJ2-2; maybe TRBD1 (5 bases). This CDR3 is built from 16 residues. From germline, CDR1 is WNHNN and CDR2 SYGVQD (reference sequence). V lost 0 bases and J lost 0, with 8 bases in between.